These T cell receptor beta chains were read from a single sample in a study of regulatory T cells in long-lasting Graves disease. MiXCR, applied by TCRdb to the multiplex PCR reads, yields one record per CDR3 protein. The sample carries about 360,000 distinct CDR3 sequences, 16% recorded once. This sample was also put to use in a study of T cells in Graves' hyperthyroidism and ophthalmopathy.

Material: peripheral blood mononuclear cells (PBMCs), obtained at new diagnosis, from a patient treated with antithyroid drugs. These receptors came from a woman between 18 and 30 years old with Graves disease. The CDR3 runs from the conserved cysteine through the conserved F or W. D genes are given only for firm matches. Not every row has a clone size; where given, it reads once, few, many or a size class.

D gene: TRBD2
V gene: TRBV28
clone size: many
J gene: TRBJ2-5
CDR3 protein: CASRGGGWTQYF
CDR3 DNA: TGTGCCAGCAGGGGCGGGGGGTGGACCCAGTACTTC

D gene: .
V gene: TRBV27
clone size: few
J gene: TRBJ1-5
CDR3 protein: CASSLNSGLTNQPQHF
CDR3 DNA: TGTGCCAGCAGTTTAAACTCTGGACTGACCAATCAGCCCCAGCATTTT

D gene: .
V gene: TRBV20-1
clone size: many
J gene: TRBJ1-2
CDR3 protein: CSARREYGYTF
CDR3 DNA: TGCAGTGCTAGACGGGAATATGGCTACACCTTC

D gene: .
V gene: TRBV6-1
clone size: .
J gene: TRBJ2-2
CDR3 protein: CASSVASGYPGELFF
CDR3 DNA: TGTGCCAGCAGTGTCGCCTCCGGGTACCCCGGGGAGCTGTTTTTT

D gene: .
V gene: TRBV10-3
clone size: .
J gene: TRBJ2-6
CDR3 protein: CATAGTTTGANVLTF
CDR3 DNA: TGTGCCACCGCCGGGACCACCACCGGGGCCAACGTCCTGACTTTC

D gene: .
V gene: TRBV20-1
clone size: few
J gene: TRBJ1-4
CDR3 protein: CSARDLVDSKLTNEKLFF
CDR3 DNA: TGCAGTGCTAGAGATTTGGTGGACAGTAAGCTCACAAATGAAAAACTGTTTTTT

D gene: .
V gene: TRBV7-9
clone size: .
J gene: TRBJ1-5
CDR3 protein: CASSLAEVAGQPQHF
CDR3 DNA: TGTGCCAGCAGCTTAGCAGAGGTGGCAGGTCAGCCCCAGCATTTT

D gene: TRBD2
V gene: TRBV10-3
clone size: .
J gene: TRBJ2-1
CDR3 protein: CAISGSSGVTYNEQFF
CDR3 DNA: TGTGCCATCAGTGGTTCTAGCGGGGTAACCTACAATGAGCAGTTCTTC

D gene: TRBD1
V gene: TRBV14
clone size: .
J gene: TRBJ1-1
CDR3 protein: CASSQDRGVDRGIDTEAFF
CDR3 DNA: TGTGCCAGCAGCCAAGACAGGGGCGTTGACAGGGGCATCGACACTGAAGCTTTCTTT

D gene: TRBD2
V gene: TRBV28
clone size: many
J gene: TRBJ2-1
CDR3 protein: CASTLRLALYNEQFF
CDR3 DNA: TGTGCCAGCACCCTTAGACTAGCGTTATACAATGAGCAGTTCTTC

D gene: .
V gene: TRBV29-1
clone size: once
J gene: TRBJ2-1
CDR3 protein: CSVEDLHRSDNEQFF
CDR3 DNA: TGCAGCGTTGAAGATCTCCACCGAAGCGACAATGAGCAGTTCTTC

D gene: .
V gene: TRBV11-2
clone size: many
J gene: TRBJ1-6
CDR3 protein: CASTPAQSTVYNSPLHF
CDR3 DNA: TGTGCCAGCACCCCTGCCCAATCGACAGTCTATAATTCACCCCTCCACTTT

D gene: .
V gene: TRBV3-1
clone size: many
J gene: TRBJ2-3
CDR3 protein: CASSQGTRTDTQYF
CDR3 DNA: TGTGCCAGCAGCCAAGGAACCCGCACAGATACGCAGTATTTT

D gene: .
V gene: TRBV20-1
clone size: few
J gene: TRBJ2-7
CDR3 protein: CSASGESYEQYF
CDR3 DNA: TGCAGTGCTAGCGGGGAGAGCTACGAGCAGTACTTC

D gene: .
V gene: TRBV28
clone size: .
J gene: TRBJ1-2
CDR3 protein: CASSLLRSGYTF
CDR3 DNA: TGTGCCAGCAGTTTATTGCGGTCTGGCTACACCTTC

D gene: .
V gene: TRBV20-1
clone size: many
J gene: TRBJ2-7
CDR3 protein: CSARDFLGISYEQYF
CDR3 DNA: TGCAGTGCTAGAGATTTTTTAGGGATCTCCTACGAGCAGTACTTC

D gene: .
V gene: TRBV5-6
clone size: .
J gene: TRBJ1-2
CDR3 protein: CASSVGQSQILGYTF
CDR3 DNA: TGTGCCAGCAGCGTAGGACAGTCTCAAATTTTGGGCTACACCTTC

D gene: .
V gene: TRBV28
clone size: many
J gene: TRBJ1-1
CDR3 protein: CASRPSGGQNTEAFF
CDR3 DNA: TGTGCCAGCAGACCCTCCGGGGGACAGAACACTGAAGCTTTCTTT

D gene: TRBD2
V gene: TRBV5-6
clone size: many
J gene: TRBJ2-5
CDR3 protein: CASSSPGLADQETQYF
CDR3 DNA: TGTGCCAGCAGCTCGCCGGGACTAGCGGACCAAGAGACCCAGTACTTC

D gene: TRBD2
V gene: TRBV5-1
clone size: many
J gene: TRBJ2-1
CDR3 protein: CASSLTTSGVSSYNEQFF
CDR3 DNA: TGCGCCAGCAGCCTTACGACTAGCGGGGTTAGCTCCTACAATGAGCAGTTCTTC

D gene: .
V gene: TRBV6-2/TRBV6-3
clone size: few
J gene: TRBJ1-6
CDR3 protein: CASSDSENSPLHF
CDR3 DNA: TGTGCCAGCAGTGATTCCGAAAATTCACCCCTCCACTTT

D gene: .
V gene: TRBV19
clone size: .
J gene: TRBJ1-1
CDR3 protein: CASSRDTANTEAFF
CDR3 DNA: TGTGCCAGTAGTCGGGACACCGCAAACACTGAAGCTTTCTTT

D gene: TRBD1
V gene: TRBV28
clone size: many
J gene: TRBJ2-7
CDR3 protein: CASSLGDRYYEQYF
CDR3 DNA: TGTGCCAGCAGTTTAGGGGACAGATACTACGAGCAGTACTTC

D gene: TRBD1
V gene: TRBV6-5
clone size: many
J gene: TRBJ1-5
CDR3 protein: CASSYGRDRDPNQPQHF
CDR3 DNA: TGTGCCAGCAGTTACGGGAGGGACAGGGACCCCAATCAGCCCCAGCATTTT

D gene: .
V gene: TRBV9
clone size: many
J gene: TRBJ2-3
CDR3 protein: CASSAEADTQYF
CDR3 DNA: TGTGCCAGCAGTGCGGAGGCGGATACGCAGTATTTT

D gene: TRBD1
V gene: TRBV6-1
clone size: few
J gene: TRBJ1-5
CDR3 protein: CASSEGGQGGQPQHF
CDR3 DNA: TGTGCCAGCAGTGAAGGGGGACAGGGTGGTCAGCCCCAGCATTTT

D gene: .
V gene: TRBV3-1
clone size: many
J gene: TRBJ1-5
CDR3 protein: CASSPDSRQPQHF
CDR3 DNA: TGTGCCAGCAGCCCGGACAGCAGGCAGCCCCAGCATTTT

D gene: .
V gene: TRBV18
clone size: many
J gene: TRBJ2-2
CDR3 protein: CASSPGSHTGELFF
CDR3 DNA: TGTGCCAGCTCACCTGGCAGCCACACCGGGGAGCTGTTTTTT

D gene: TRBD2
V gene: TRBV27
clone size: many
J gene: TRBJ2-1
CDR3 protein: CASSFGLEEYNEQFF
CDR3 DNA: TGTGCCAGCAGTTTTGGACTAGAGGAGTACAATGAGCAGTTCTTC

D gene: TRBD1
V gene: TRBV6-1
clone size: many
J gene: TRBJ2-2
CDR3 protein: CATRKGQGAGELFF
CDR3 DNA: TGTGCCACCCGGAAGGGACAGGGGGCCGGGGAGCTGTTTTTT

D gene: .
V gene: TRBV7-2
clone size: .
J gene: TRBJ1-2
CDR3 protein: CASSAGGTDYGYTF
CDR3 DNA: TGTGCCAGCAGCGCCGGCGGGACGGACTATGGCTACACCTTC

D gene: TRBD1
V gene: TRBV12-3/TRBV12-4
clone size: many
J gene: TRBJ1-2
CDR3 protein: CASTHSAAGGGYGYTF
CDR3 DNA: TGTGCCAGCACCCATTCGGCTGCAGGGGGCGGCTATGGCTACACCTTC

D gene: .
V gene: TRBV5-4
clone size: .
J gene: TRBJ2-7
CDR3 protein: CASSLRNGGYEQYF
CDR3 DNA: TGTGCCAGCAGCTTGAGAAATGGGGGATACGAGCAGTACTTC

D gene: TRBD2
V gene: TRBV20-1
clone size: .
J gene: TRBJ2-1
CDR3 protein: CSADSGGTSGFYNEQFF
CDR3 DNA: TGCAGTGCCGACAGTGGGGGGACTAGCGGATTCTACAATGAGCAGTTCTTC

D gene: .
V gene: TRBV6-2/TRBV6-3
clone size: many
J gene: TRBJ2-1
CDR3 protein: CASSSNGNEQFF
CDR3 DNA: TGTGCCAGCAGTTCTAATGGCAATGAGCAGTTCTTC

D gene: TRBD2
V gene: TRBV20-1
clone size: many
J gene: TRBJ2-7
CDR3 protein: CSAPGLAGAQTYEQYF
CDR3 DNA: TGCAGTGCTCCGGGACTAGCGGGAGCCCAGACCTACGAGCAGTACTTC

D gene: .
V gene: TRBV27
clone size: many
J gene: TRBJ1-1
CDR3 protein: CASSLLLTGGGGEAFF
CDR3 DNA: TGTGCCAGCAGTTTGCTGCTCACAGGTGGCGGCGGTGAAGCTTTCTTT

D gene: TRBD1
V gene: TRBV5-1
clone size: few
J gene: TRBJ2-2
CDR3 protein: CASSLGGQGYTGELFF
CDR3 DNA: TGCGCCAGCAGCTTGGGCGGACAGGGTTACACCGGGGAGCTGTTTTTT

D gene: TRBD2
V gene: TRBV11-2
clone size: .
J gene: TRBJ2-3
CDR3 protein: CASTPGLAGLSVTDTQYF
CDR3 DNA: TGTGCCAGCACCCCGGGACTAGCGGGATTGAGCGTCACAGATACGCAGTATTTT

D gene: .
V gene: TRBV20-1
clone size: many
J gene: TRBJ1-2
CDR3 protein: CSVGVPRTGFGYTF
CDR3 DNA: TGCAGTGTCGGTGTCCCACGTACAGGGTTCGGCTACACCTTC

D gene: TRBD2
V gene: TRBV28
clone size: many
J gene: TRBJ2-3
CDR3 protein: CASSSSGIGDTQYF
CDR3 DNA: TGTGCCAGCAGTTCTAGCGGGATCGGGGATACGCAGTATTTT

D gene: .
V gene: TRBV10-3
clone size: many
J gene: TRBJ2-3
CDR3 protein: CAISEPSTGATDTQYF
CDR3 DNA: TGTGCCATCAGTGAGCCCTCAACGGGGGCGACAGATACGCAGTATTTT

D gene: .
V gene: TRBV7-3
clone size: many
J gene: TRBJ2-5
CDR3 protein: CASSLTIQETQYF
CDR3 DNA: TGTGCCAGCAGCTTGACTATCCAAGAGACCCAGTACTTC

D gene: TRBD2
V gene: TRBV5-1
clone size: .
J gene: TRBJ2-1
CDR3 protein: CASSSTPLALGGGAWNGQFF
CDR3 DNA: TGCGCCAGCAGCTCTACCCCTCTGGCATTGGGCGGGGGGGCCTGGAATGGGCAGTTCTTC

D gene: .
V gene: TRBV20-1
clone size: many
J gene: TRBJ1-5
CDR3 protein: CSARDPAGSNQPQHF
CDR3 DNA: TGCAGTGCTAGAGATCCCGCAGGCTCCAATCAGCCCCAGCATTTT

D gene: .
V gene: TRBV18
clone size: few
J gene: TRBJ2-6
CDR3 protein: CASSPPPAGANVLTF
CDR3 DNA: TGTGCCAGCTCACCACCGCCCGCTGGGGCCAACGTCCTGACTTTC

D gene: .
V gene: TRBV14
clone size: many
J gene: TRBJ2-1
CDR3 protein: CASSQVLEDSHNEQFF
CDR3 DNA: TGTGCCAGCAGCCAAGTCTTGGAGGACAGCCACAATGAGCAGTTCTTC

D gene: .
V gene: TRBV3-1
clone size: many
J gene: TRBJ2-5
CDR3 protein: CASSQDRGGETQYF
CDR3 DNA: TGTGCCAGCAGCCAAGATCGAGGGGGGGAGACCCAGTACTTC

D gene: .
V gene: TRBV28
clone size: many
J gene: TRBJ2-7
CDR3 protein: CASRNTGQTYEQYF
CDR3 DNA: TGTGCCAGCAGGAACACCGGACAGACCTACGAGCAGTACTTC

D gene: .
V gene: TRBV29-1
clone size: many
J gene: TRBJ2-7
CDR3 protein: CSVSRGNDEQYF
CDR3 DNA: TGCAGCGTTTCCAGGGGTAACGACGAGCAGTACTTC

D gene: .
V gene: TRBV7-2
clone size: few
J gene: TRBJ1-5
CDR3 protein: CASSLAYSNQPQHF
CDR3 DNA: TGTGCCAGCAGCTTAGCCTATAGCAATCAGCCCCAGCATTTT

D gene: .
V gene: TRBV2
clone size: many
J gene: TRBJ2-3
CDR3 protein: CASTQVGGTDTQYF
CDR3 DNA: TGTGCCAGCACCCAAGTGGGGGGCACAGATACGCAGTATTTT